This TCR beta chain derives from a study of beta chain features in type 1 diabetes. General study results and limits: Naive, central memory and regulatory TCRB repertoires appeared more similar among patients than healthy donors. In patients and controls equally, PCR might favor templates that are shorter. Type 1 diabetes patients had TCRB CDR3s that were shorter (moderately but significantly so) in all four CD4+ subsets. Cells expressing TCR highly could be over-represented by cDNA sequencing.

This clone has just a few counts. Its antigen is unidentified. Expressed TCRB transcripts were sequenced, since all the RNA that had been isolated was reverse transcribed. Assay: immunoSEQ multiplex PCR; the TCRdb copy retains only in-frame clones and omits some. Of about 650,000 clones in the sample, approximately 13% were seen once. This TCR was recovered from a man between 25 and 39 years old with type 1 diabetes. The sequencing sample was made of naive CD4+ T cells from blood.

For the CDR3, the DNA is TGTGCCAGCAGTATTCGGAGGAATCAGCCCCAGCATTTT. Its translation is CASSIRRNQPQHF. The chain links TRBV6-5 to TRBJ1-5; D uncertain. Germline lookup yields CDR1 MNHEY and CDR2 SVGAGI. The CDR3 spans 13 residues. V dropped 5 bases and J dropped 4 bases, with 9 bases sitting between them.